The 22 T cell receptor beta chains presented below share a single source sample, sequenced in a study of cytomegalovirus exposure and HLA in healthy donors. PCR was performed using 60 Vbeta and 13 Jbeta primers. TCRdb keeps only in-frame clones here, not all; method: immunoSEQ multiplex PCR. The data hold nearly 200,000 clones, with about four fifths observed a single time. Sequenced input: PBMCs. These receptors were collected from a boy aged 2 to 10 in good health and CMV-seronegative.

This clone was seen once. The chain carries TRBV4-2 and TRBJ2-1; 9 bases map to TRBD2. The CDR3 length is 17 residues. The germline V gene encodes CDR1 LGHNA and CDR2 YNFKEQ. Trimming removed 4 bases from V and 7 bases from J; junction bases left unmatched: 14. CDR3 protein: CASSPSGAAGGYNEQFF. Here the CDR3 DNA reads TGTGCCAGCAGCCCGTCGGGGGCAGCGGGGGGTTATAATGAGCAGTTCTTC.

CDR3 DNA sequence: TGTGCCAGCAGTGAACGGAGACAGGGGGCAAGTGGCTACACCTTC. Amino acids: CASSERRQGASGYTF. The chain is built from TRBV25-1 and TRBJ1-2, with 10 nucleotides matching TRBD1. The V gene's germline CDR1 is MGHDK and CDR2 SYGVNS. The CDR3 covers 15 residues. The ends lost 2 bases at V and 7 bases at J; junction bases unmatched: 7.

V usage is TRBV6-6 and J usage is TRBJ2-5; D is ambiguous. The germline CDR1 and CDR2 sequences are MNHNY and SVGAGI (reference sequence). The CDR3 spans 16 residues. Trimming cost V 0 bases and J 0 bases, with 11 bases left between them. Written as DNA, the CDR3 is TGTGCCAGCAGTTACTCACCCCCCCGGGACCAAGAGACCCAGTACTTC. It is translated as CASSYSPPRDQETQYF.

This chain joins TRBV7-2 and TRBJ2-1; D gene uncertain. V was cut by 5 bases and J by 3 bases, with 2 bases left in between. Germline V gene lookup returns CDR1 SGHTA and CDR2 FQGNSA. The CDR3 runs 11 residues. CDR3 region: CASSRYNEQFF. DNA for the CDR3: TGTGCCAGCAGCCGCTACAATGAGCAGTTCTTC.

This chain uses TRBV11-2 with TRBJ2-3; D is possibly TRBD2 (6 bases). The germline CDR1 and CDR2 sequences are SGHAT and FQNNGV. This CDR3 is 15 amino acids long. With 2 bases removed from V and 7 bases from J, the gap between germline ends came to 16 bases. Here the CDR3 reads CASSLRGSNWNTQYF. CDR3 DNA sequence: TGTGCCAGCAGCTTACGGGGGTCTAATTGGAATACGCAGTATTTT.

This chain links TRBV27 with TRBJ2-7, with 8 bases that match TRBD1. The length of the CDR3 is 13 residues. CDR1 MNHEY and CDR2 SMNVEV come from the germline V gene (reference sequence). With V trimmed by 9 bases and J by 6 bases, 10 bases remained unmatched. The CDR3: CASSFRGPGEQYF. In nucleotides, the CDR3 is TGTGCCAGTTCCTTCAGGGGGCCGGGCGAGCAGTACTTC.

The chain links TRBV4-3 to TRBJ1-2; D remains ambiguous. The germline gives CDR1 LGHNA, CDR2 YSLEER. V lost 1 base and J 4 bases, leaving 13 bases between the germline ends. The CDR3 length is 15 residues. The chain's CDR3 is CASSQGRVSSYGYTF. CDR3 coding DNA: TGCGCCAGCAGCCAAGGGAGGGTTTCTAGCTATGGCTACACCTTC.

This clone was recorded a few times. The chain combines TRBV11-3 with TRBJ2-3, with D tentatively TRBD2 (5 bases). CDR3 length: 15 residues. Germline-derived CDR1 and CDR2 are SGHNT and YENEEA. Trimming removed 0 bases from V and 0 bases from J, with 7 bases in between. The CDR3 bases are TGTGCCAGCAGCTTAGACGGGGAAAGCACAGATACGCAGTATTTT. This translates into CASSLDGESTDTQYF.

The genes are TRBV5-1 and TRBJ1-1, with D maybe TRBD1 (6 bases). V shed 3 bases and J shed 4 bases, with 16 bases lying between them. The CDR3 runs to 15 residues. Germline assignment: CDR1 SGHRS and CDR2 YFSETQ. Written as DNA, the CDR3 is TGCGCCAGCAGCTGGGGCAGGGGCGCGGGCACTGAAGCTTTCTTT. It encodes CASSWGRGAGTEAFF.

The V gene is TRBV11-2, the J gene TRBJ1-5; TRBD1 is a possible D gene (5 bases). CDR3 length equals 15 residues. V lost 4 bases and J lost 7, with 17 bases in between. The germline CDR1 and CDR2 sequences are SGHAT and FQNNGV. CDR3 residues: CASSSLRGFWQPQHF. The CDR3 region has the DNA TGTGCCAGCAGCTCCCTTAGGGGCTTCTGGCAGCCCCAGCATTTT.

The chain has TRBV9 and TRBJ2-6; weak D call: TRBD1 (6 bases). This CDR3 region has 17 residues. Germline V gene data show CDR1 as SGDLS and CDR2 as YYNGEE. V dropped 4 bases and J dropped 0 bases, with 14 bases sitting between them. The CDR3 region is CASSLTDSSSGANVLTF. The CDR3 region has the DNA TGTGCCAGCAGCCTGACGGACAGCTCCTCTGGGGCCAACGTCCTGACTTTC.

Concerning this clone: At one end, the junction sequence differs from germline, possibly due to a read error. The CDR3 protein is CASSLASGAIQETQYF. Here the CDR3 DNA reads TGTGCTAGCAGCTTAGCAAGCGGGGCGATCCAAGAGACCCAGTACTTC. V gene TRBV7-7 combines with J gene TRBJ2-5, with 7 positions matching TRBD2. The CDR3 has 16 amino acids. From germline, CDR1 is SSHAT and CDR2 FNYEAQ (reference sequence).

The V gene is TRBV7-2, the J gene TRBJ2-7; tentative D call: TRBD2 (6 bases). The CDR3 totals 16 residues. Germline CDR1 is SGHTA and CDR2 is FQGNSA. Trimming left V 5 bases short and J 5 bases short, with 22 bases between. CDR3 in amino acids: CASSGLGGPRIDEQYF. CDR3 nucleotides: TGTGCCAGCAGCGGGTTAGGAGGGCCCCGAATAGACGAGCAGTACTTC.

The chain combines TRBV6-6 with TRBJ2-7; 9 bases are a match to TRBD1. Germline assignment: CDR1 MNHNY and CDR2 SVGAGI (reference sequence). Trimming took 6 bases from V and 2 from J; bases not matched to a gene: 5. The CDR3 consists of 14 residues. CDR3 loop: CASRPQGAPYEQYF. The CDR3 region has the DNA TGTGCCAGCAGGCCACAGGGGGCCCCCTACGAGCAGTACTTC.

The chain joins TRBV6-5 to TRBJ1-1; D is uncertain. CDR1 and CDR2 from the germline V gene are MNHEY and SVGAGI. Trimming pared 7 bases from V and 2 bases from J, leaving 11 bases between. This CDR3 comprises 13 residues. The CDR3 protein is CASTYFINTEAFF. In DNA form, the CDR3 reads TGTGCCAGCACCTATTTTATAAACACTGAAGCTTTCTTT.

V is TRBV6-6 and J is TRBJ1-5; D gene ambiguous. Germline values: CDR1 MNHNY, CDR2 SVGAGI (reference sequence). V lost 7 bases and J 4 bases, leaving 8 bases between the germline ends. This CDR3 is built from 12 residues. CDR3 sequence reads: CASTPGNQPQHF. CDR3 DNA: TGTGCCAGCACCCCGGGAAATCAGCCCCAGCATTTT.

The CDR3 spells CASSLLTGREQYF. The CDR3 coding sequence is TGTGCCAGCAGCTTACTTACCGGGAGGGAGCAGTACTTC. The chain combines TRBV7-2 with TRBJ2-7; TRBD2 aligns across 7 bases. Per germline, CDR1 SGHTA and CDR2 FQGNSA. J was trimmed by 7 bases and V by 2 bases; bases with no gene match: 5. CDR3 length: 13 amino acids.

The V gene is TRBV6-5, the J gene TRBJ1-2, with TRBD1 matching 9 bases. V lost 1 base, J lost 8 bases, and 8 bases stayed unmatched. There are 15 residues in the CDR3. Germline V gene lookup returns CDR1 MNHEY and CDR2 SVGAGI. CDR3 coding DNA: TGTGCCAGCAGTTACTGGAACAGGGGGCGGGAGGGCTACACCTTC. It codes for CASSYWNRGREGYTF.

This chain connects TRBV4-2 to TRBJ2-2, with 9 bases identical to TRBD2. Germline loops: CDR1 LGHNA, CDR2 YNFKEQ. After removal of 0 bases from V and 4 bases from J, the junction contained 6 bases not matched to a gene. The CDR3 is 17 amino acids. Here the CDR3 DNA reads TGTGCCAGCAGCCAAGATCGGTTTAGCGGGGGCACCGGGGAGCTGTTTTTT. Amino acid sequence: CASSQDRFSGGTGELFF.

The rearrangement links TRBV4-3 to TRBJ1-5; D may be TRBD1 (5 bases). Trimming cost V 1 base and J 1 base, with 14 bases left between them. Germline V lookup: CDR1 LGHNA, CDR2 YSLEER. CDR3 length: 17 residues. Here the CDR3 DNA reads TGCGCCAGCAGCCAAGGCCGGGGGGGACCGAGCAATCAGCCCCAGCATTTT. Encoded protein: CASSQGRGGPSNQPQHF.

Only one count was recorded for this clone. In DNA form, the CDR3 reads TGTGCCAGCAGCCCGGGGCTAGCGGGGGGGCCGTGGGAGACCCAGTACTTC. Its protein product is CASSPGLAGGPWETQYF. The chain recombines TRBV7-9 with TRBJ2-5; 12 nucleotides line up with TRBD2. This CDR3 is built from 17 residues. The germline gives CDR1 SEHNR, CDR2 FQNEAQ (reference sequence). The junction had 12 bases not matched to a gene; V was cut back by 5 bases and J by 5 bases.

The chain links TRBV30 to TRBJ1-6; 9 nucleotides align to TRBD1. V shed 5 bases, J shed 2 bases, and the junction held 4 bases outside the gene matches. This CDR3 contains 15 residues. From germline, CDR1 is GTSNPN and CDR2 SVGIG (reference sequence). DNA of the CDR3: TGTGCCTGGGCCACAGGGGGCCCCTATAATTCACCCCTCCACTTT. It is translated as CAWATGGPYNSPLHF.